This record concerns one T cell receptor beta chain sequence. The antigen is unknown. The method was immunoSEQ multiplex PCR; TCRdb's version includes in-frame clones alone and lacks a portion of them. The repertoire holds some 120,000 clones, with around nine tenths as singletons. The sample originates from a study of cytomegalovirus exposure and HLA in healthy donors. Study details: Later, an analysis reported that the 95 to 150 validation repertoires had used the same platform as the 500 to 800 first-cohort repertoires. Study-wide points: The study recorded 150 to 200 TCR beta chains that were cytomegalovirus-associated.

This TCR came from a man aged 30 to 45 in good health and CMV-seronegative. Specimen: PBMCs.

The CDR3 bases are TGTGCCAGCAGCTTTTTCCGCTACGAGCAGTACTTC. Translation gives CASSFFRYEQYF. The chain joins TRBV11-2 to TRBJ2-7; unclear D gene. Germline loops: CDR1 SGHAT, CDR2 FQNNGV. CDR3 size: 12 residues. Trimming left V 3 bases short and J 3 bases short, with 6 bases between.